This T cell receptor beta chain originates from a study of cytomegalovirus exposure and HLA in healthy donors (dated by TCRdb to about 2017). In terms of the full investigation: In an earlier analysis of roughly 590 of the donors, 250 to 300 Gb of sequence data and 90 million to 130 million unique TCR beta sequences from about 179 million T cells were reported. About 300 gigabases of sequencing data and 70 million to 100 million unique TCR sequences made up an early release that covered several hundred HLA-typed donors. Of the 300 to 500 genotyped donors, less than 85% were placed in the genetic ancestry cluster associated with self-reported Caucasian donors. The study aimed to test whether cataloging public T cell receptors could reveal signatures of past pathogen exposure. Using immunosequencing, the study profiled T cell repertoires from some 670 subjects and related those repertoires to cytomegalovirus serostatus. Along with the roughly 710-subject first cohort, a separate validation cohort of over a hundred different subjects was used. High-throughput TCR immunosequencing, statistical association of individual TCRs with disease status, and machine learning were combined to predict cytomegalovirus infection status. In a later analysis, previously published TCR beta repertoires from 670 or so donors were re-analyzed and high-resolution HLA genotyping was added so that TCR occurrence patterns could be studied. In the later analysis, no new phenotypic data were used to find candidate immune exposures; instead, reliance was placed on TCR beta sequences and their occurrence across donors. In an earlier analysis of roughly 600 of the donors, high-throughput TCR beta sequencing was used to judge whether each TCR beta V gene segment behaved as functional or pseudogenic. Donor age, sex, ethnicity and CMV serostatus were collected together with the repertoire data. In a later genetic analysis, genome-wide SNP genotypes for 398 of the 666 donors were used, and that subset was treated as a discovery cohort. Every discovery cohort repertoire had been produced on one sequencing platform. HLA typing covered class I and class II loci at four-digit resolution. The number of donors typed differed by locus, with about 629-640 for A, B, C, DRB1 and DQB1, roughly 520 for DQA1, 600 to 610 for DPA1, and some 440 for DPB1. Four or five DR-DQ haplotypes were handled as single units for association and clustering because linkage in the cohort was strong. Across approximately 420 genotyped donors of the cohort, an average of roughly 230,000 unique TCR beta nucleotide sequences per donor were sequenced, and 15% to 20% of those sequences were non-productive. What the research found in general, with its limitations: Cytomegalovirus status was reported to be diagnosed by the classifier with high specificity and sensitivity in both the original and validation cohorts. A later genetic analysis associated a missense DCLRE1C variant with V-gene and J-gene trimming of TCR beta chains, and an independent cohort replicated the association. According to a later analysis, most CMV-associated TCR beta chains appeared to be HLA-restricted, and the HLA associations seemed to be driven largely by CMV exposure. The study listed 164 TCR beta chains as associated with cytomegalovirus. Strong co-occurrence of HLA alleles, especially DR and DQ, made assigning TCR associations to individual alleles difficult. In a later analysis, HLA-associated TCR beta chains were found to be more clonally expanded and to have lower generation probabilities than equally common non-associated chains. The authors suggested that the approach could potentially be extended to other disease states and immunological phenotypes. In a later analysis, some 17,000 TCR beta sequences were associated with specific HLA alleles at a false discovery rate of 0.05. According to a later analysis, TCR association rates differed among HLA loci, with DRB1 alleles showing the most associated TCRs and HLA-C alleles showing the fewest. A further reported finding was that TCR beta sequences accurately predicted the HLA-A and HLA-B alleles for most subjects in the first cohort. Compared with the approximately 670-donor mean, donors in an Asian-associated ancestry cluster had fewer N-insertions in productive TCRs, according to a later genetic analysis. A later analysis reported that several top co-occurrence clusters appeared linked to parvovirus B19, influenza, CMV and Epstein-Barr virus. In vitro tests confirmed that a few of the cytomegalovirus-associated TCR beta chains recognize cytomegalovirus antigens. In this cohort, only TCR beta chains were sequenced, and detectable features were limited by the absence of alpha or paired-chain data. Linkage disequilibrium might explain the correlated functional status among segregating V segments, but an unknown experimental factor could not be ruled out. Roughly uniform sequencing depth across donors was assumed in presence/absence analyses, although this assumption may not hold. Immune exposure information for the cohort was limited to CMV serostatus. The 87-base-pair reads could not distinguish some IMGT-functional V segments, including TRBV6-2 and TRBV6-3, so those segments were excluded. HLA typing was unavailable for some donors at each locus, so association tests used only the typed subset. Because counts were too low, seventeen rarely observed V segments, including chromosome 9 orphons, were excluded from the earlier analysis of around 640 of the donors. In an earlier analysis of a few hundred of the donors, most TCR beta V segments were observed in productive rearrangements about 90% or about 30% of the time, broadly matching IMGT annotations. Most TCR sequences were observed very rarely across donors, whereas some public TCRs were present in many individuals. A cluster of highly shared sequence variants was judged likely to represent a technical artifact of the sequencing pipeline.

The cohort consisted of 670 or so healthy bone marrow donors. At the time of sampling, all cohort members were nominally healthy, though unrecorded immune exposures were likely present. The donor tested CMV seronegative, placing the donor among the 350 or so seronegative members of the cohort. Each donor provided a peripheral blood sample, and peripheral blood mononuclear cells were used for TCR beta sequencing. The Qiagen DNeasy Blood Extraction Kit was used to extract genomic DNA from the blood cell samples. Library creation used the immunoSEQ multiplex PCR assay. The multiplex PCR relied on a mix of 60 forward primers for TCR Vbeta segments and 13 reverse primers for TCR Jbeta segments. Amplification of the CDR3 region of rearranged TCR beta genes was performed with a multiplex PCR assay on genomic DNA. The amplified TCR beta libraries were sequenced on the Illumina HiSeq System as 87-base-pair reads. The study's own analysis went as follows. A later analysis tallied tens of millions of unique TCR beta chains across the 700 or so repertoires, and about 12 million of those chains were shared by two or more donors. Raw reads were error-corrected and collapsed into unique sequences by a nearest-neighbor algorithm in which closely related sequences were merged to remove PCR and sequencing errors. Alignment of CDR3 sequences to IMGT reference sequences was used to assign V, D and J gene segments. For a sequence to be retained, a match of at least six nucleotides to both a V gene segment and a J gene segment was required. Rearrangements were called productive when the CDR3 lacked stop codons and stayed in frame with V and J; all others were non-productive. CDR3 was defined according to IMGT convention as the region running from the second conserved V-encoded cysteine to the conserved J-encoded phenylalanine. The earlier analysis of 500 to 750 of the donors excluded any sequence lacking an unambiguous match to a single V gene segment. In an earlier analysis of a few hundred of the donors, V segments were called functional above 56.7% productive rearrangements and were called segregating when the between-donor standard deviation exceeded 5%. To diagnose cytomegalovirus status from the catalog of TCR beta chain sequences, a statistical classification framework was built. V and J gene assignment, in a later analysis, came from comparing TCR nucleotide sequences with IMGT/GENE-DB human TR gene sequences. The TCRdist pipeline was used in a later analysis to assign CDR3 sequences and most-parsimonious VDJ recombination scenarios. In a later analysis, every TCR beta chain was defined by the combination of its CDR3 amino acid sequence and its V-gene family, and reads without a unique V-gene family were dropped. To address suspected cross-contamination and a sequencing artifact, a later analysis removed roughly 640 highly shared, low-generation-probability nucleotide sequences. In a later analysis, a clonal expansion index for each public chain was calculated from normalized within-repertoire ranks of inferred template counts. Generation probabilities in a later analysis came from a VDJ recombination model fitted to out-of-frame rearrangements, and those results were checked against IGoR. In a later analysis, TCR-TCR, TCR-HLA and TCR-CMV co-occurrence was scored with hypergeometric tests, and a repertoire-size bias correction was applied to TCR pairs. False discovery rates were estimated in a later analysis by permuting HLA or CMV assignments 20 times. In a later analysis, co-occurring TCRs were grouped using DBSCAN, with TCRdist sequence similarity added in when clustering inside HLA-allele-positive subsets. For co-occurrence clustering, repertoires with fewer than 30,000 or more than 120,000 public chains were excluded, along with 4 to 6 repertoires with anomalous nucleotide sharing. This is the immuneACCESS table as TCRdb keeps it, with only in-frame sequences that have V and J called. A part of the clones is gone; compared with another copy, unresolved V genes explain less than half, and the rest is unexplained. The V and J calls and the clone size are those of that table, but D and trimming were determined from the DNA. Recorded for this sample are some 130,000 clones; less than 85% of them occurred a single time. The leading ten clones occupy roughly 3.5% of the sample.

CDR1 MNHNY and CDR2 SVGAGI were looked up in the germline V gene (reference sequence). V has 6 bases trimmed and J has 6 bases trimmed; junction bases matching no gene number 4. The CDR3 goes from the cysteine to the phenylalanine over 12 residues. The entry retains the CDR3 DNA only, 36 bases that are in frame from base 1. To note about this clone: What antigen it recognizes has not been identified. No much larger clone exists at a distance of one base, and base qualities are not known.

Sequencing was done on a sample of PBMCs. The V and J segments used are TRBV6-6 and TRBJ2-7, and 8 bases in between align with TRBD1. The clonotype comes from a male donor in good health and CMV-seronegative. CDR3 region: CASRGTGGEQYF. The DNA sequence reads TGTGCCAGCAGAGGGACAGGCGGCGAGCAGTACTTC.